This T cell receptor beta chain was documented in a study of blood T cell repertoires in COVID-19 (TCRdb year 2020). A note on the overall study: Collaborator samples came from the United States, Italy and Spain and covered acute and convalescent phases of COVID-19. The prospective study material was composed of cDNA or gDNA derived from T cells, B-cell-depleted T cells, or PBMCs. HLA class I and class II types, where available, came from metadata supplied by the sample provider rather than from assay-based typing. Samples were obtained from the ongoing ImmuneRACE study (first 160 participants) and from over 1,000 subjects provided by 6 global collaborators. The repertoires were released in a freely available public database meant as a resource for research on the immune response to SARS-CoV-2. Deeply sampled blood TCRbeta repertoires from subjects exposed to, actively infected with, or recovered from COVID-19 were included in the dataset. Nearly every sample came with metadata listing a de-identified subject ID, COVID-19 status, age in years and sex. On the study overall, not on this receptor specifically: The amount of clinical and demographic metadata varied by source and participant and was provided uncurated.

TCRbeta CDR3 regions were amplified from genomic DNA using the immunoSEQ Assay, a bias-controlled multiplex PCR. The published analysis was carried out like this. The number of nucleated cells in each sample was estimated by amplification of reference gene primers within the assay. To quantify the absolute abundance of each unique TCRbeta CDR3 rearrangement, sequence reads were collapsed and filtered. Productive Simpson clonality was computed per sample as the square root of Simpson's diversity index over productive rearrangements. Sourced from immuneACCESS, this table was stored by TCRdb with only in-frame sequences that have V and J called. A share of the clones is absent; for the studies checked, an unresolved V gene accounts for under half, and the remainder has no known explanation. D and trimming come from the DNA, and the V and J calls and clone size come from that table. The sample table lists 210,000 or so clones, about 84% of them with a count of one. The ten largest make up around 7.8% of the sample.

A remark on this clone: Its antigen is currently not known. The record has no base qualities; no much larger clone is one base away. This specimen includes other DNA sequences encoding the same CDR3.

One collaborating source in Seattle enrolled patients while the patients were actively infected and followed the patients over time throughout the course of disease. Each collaborating institution followed its own protocols to collect whole blood in K2EDTA tubes. For TCRbeta analysis, collaborators shipped samples as frozen whole blood, isolated PBMCs, or DNA extracted from either of those sample types. The CDR3 sequence holds 13 residues, the cysteine and phenylalanine included. Just CDR3 DNA is preserved here, 39 bases in frame from base 1. The germline V and J ends show losses of 4 bases and 5 bases respectively, and no gene match explains 2 bases of the junction. According to the germline V gene, CDR1 reads SGHRS and CDR2 reads YFSETQ.

Input material: peripheral blood. The receptor was isolated from an elderly woman with COVID-19, enrolled during active disease. The sequence links TRBV5-1 to TRBJ1-5; 8 central bases correspond to TRBD1. The nucleotide sequence is TGCGCCAGCAGCCTGGACAGGGATCAGCCCCAGCATTTT. This translates into CASSLDRDQPQHF.